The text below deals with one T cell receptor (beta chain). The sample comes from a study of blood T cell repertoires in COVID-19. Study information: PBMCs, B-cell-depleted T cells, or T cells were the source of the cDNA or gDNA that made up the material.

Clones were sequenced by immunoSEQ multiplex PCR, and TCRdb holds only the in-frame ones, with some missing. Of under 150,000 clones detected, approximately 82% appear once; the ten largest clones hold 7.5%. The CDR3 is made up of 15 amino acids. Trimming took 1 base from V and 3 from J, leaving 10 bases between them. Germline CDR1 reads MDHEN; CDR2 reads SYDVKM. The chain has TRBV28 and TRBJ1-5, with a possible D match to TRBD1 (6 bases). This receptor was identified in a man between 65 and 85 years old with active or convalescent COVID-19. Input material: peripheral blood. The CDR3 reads CASSLLSGANQPQHF. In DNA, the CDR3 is TGTGCCAGCAGTTTATTATCAGGGGCCAATCAGCCCCAGCATTTT.